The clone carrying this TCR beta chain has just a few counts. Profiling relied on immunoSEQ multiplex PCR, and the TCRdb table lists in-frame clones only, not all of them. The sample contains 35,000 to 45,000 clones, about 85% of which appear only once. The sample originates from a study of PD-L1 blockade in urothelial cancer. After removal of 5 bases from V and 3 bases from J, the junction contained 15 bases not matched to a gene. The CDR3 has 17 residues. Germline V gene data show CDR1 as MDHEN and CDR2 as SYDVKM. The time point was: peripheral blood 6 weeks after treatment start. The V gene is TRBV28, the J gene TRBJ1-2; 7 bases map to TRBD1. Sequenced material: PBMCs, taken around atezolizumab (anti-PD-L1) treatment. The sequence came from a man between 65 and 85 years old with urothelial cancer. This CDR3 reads CASSRLDRAHSDYGYTF. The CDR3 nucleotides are TGTGCCAGCAGTCGTCTTGACAGGGCCCATAGCGACTATGGCTACACCTTC.